Listed here is a single T cell receptor beta chain. Authors' analysis steps: Estimation of nucleated cell counts relied on the amplification of reference gene primers. TCRdb keeps only in-frame clones here, not all; method: immunoSEQ multiplex PCR. V and J calls plus clone size are reproduced from that table; the DNA served to infer D and trimming. This sample yields over 150,000 clones, of which roughly 83% are seen a single time; around an eighth belongs to the top ten. Per the germline V gene, CDR1 is SGHRS and CDR2 is YFSETQ. The CDR3 has 14 residues. J gave up 4 bases and V 4 bases, and 5 bases lay outside the gene matches. The data were obtained in a study of blood T cell repertoires in COVID-19. Across the whole study: The United States, Italy and Spain provided the acute and convalescent COVID-19 samples. Sample material is recorded as cDNA or gDNA derived from T cells, B-cell-depleted T cells, or PBMCs.

This TCR came from a man younger than 30 with active or convalescent COVID-19. Sequencing was done on a sample of peripheral blood. This rearrangement joins TRBV5-1 to TRBJ2-3; 8 positions match TRBD1. CDR3 in amino acids: CASSHLGQADTQYF. CDR3 nucleotides: TGCGCCAGCAGCCACCTGGGACAGGCAGATACGCAGTATTTT.